This TCR beta chain was obtained from a study of blood T cell repertoires in COVID-19. Study-level information: Spain, Italy and the United States supplied samples that represented acute and convalescent COVID-19. Nucleic acid was either cDNA or gDNA, and it came from T cells, B-cell-depleted T cells, or PBMCs.

In the authors' workflow: Estimation of nucleated cell counts relied on the amplification of reference gene primers. Sequenced by immunoSEQ multiplex PCR; TCRdb stores in-frame clones only, minus some. V and J calls and clone size follow that table, whereas D and trimming were derived from the DNA. In the table there are about 200,000 clones, around 95% of which are singletons. The Seattle patients joined while their infection was active and were tracked longitudinally afterward. CDR1 and CDR2 from the germline V gene are SGHAT and FQNNGV. The V gene end was trimmed by 4 bases and the J gene end by 1 base; junction bases not matched to a gene: 8. This CDR3 has 16 residues.

This chain uses TRBV11-2 with TRBJ2-5; 8 nucleotides agree with TRBD2. The clonotype originates from a man aged 25-45 years with COVID-19, enrolled during active disease. Material: peripheral blood. The CDR3 coding sequence is TGTGCCAGCAGCTCCTCGGGCGGGGGGATCCAAGAGACCCAGTACTTC. Residues: CASSSSGGGIQETQYF.